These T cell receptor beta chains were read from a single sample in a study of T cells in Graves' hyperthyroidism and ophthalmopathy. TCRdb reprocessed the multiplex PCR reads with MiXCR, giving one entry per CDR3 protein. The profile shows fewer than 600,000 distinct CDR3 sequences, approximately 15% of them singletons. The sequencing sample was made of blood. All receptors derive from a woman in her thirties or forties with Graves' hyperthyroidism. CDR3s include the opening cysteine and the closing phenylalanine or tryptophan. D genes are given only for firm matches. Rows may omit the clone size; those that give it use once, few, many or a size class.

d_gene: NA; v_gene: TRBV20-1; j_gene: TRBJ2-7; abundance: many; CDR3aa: CSARGSGQLSYEQYF; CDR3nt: TGCAGTGCTAGAGGGTCTGGACAGCTCTCCTACGAGCAGTACTTC
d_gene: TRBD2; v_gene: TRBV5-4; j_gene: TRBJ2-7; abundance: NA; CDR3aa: CASSRDYRPYEQYF; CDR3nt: TGTGCCAGCAGTCGGGACTATAGGCCTTACGAGCAGTACTTC
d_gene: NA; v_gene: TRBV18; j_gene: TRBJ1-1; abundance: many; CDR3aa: CASSPVPDFNTEAFF; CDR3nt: TGTGCCAGCTCACCAGTCCCGGACTTTAACACTGAAGCTTTCTTT
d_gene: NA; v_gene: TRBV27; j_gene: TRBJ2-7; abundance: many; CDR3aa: CASSLKAANYEQYF; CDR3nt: TGTGCCAGCAGTTTAAAGGCAGCGAACTACGAGCAGTACTTC
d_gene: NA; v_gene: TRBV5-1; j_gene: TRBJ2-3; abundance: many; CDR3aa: CASSLASASGTDTQYF; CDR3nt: TGCGCCAGCAGCTTGGCCTCTGCTAGCGGCACAGATACGCAGTATTTT
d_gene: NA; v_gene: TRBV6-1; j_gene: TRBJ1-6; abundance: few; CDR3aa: CASSEAGGRGGYSPLHF; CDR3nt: TGTGCCAGCAGTGAAGCAGGAGGTCGCGGGGGTTATTCACCCCTCCACTTT
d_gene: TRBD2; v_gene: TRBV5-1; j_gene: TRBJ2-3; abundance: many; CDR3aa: CASSPRTSGNGDTQYF; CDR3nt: TGCGCCAGCAGCCCGCGGACTAGCGGGAATGGTGATACGCAGTATTTT
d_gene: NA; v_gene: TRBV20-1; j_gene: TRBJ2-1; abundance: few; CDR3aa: CSAREMGHTSSYNEQFF; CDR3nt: TGCAGTGCTAGAGAGATGGGCCATACGAGCTCCTACAATGAGCAGTTCTTC
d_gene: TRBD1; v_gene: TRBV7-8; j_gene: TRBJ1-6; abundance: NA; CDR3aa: CASSPDRASYNPPLHF; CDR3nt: TGTGCCAGCAGCCCCGACAGGGCCTCCTATAATCCACCCCTCCACTTT
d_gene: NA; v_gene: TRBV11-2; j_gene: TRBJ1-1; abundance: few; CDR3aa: CASSFATGVWAFF; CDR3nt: TGTGCCAGCAGCTTCGCGACAGGCGTCTGGGCTTTCTTT
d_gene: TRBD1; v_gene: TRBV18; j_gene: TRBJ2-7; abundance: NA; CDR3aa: CASAGQDYEQYF; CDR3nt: TGTGCCAGCGCAGGACAGGACTACGAGCAGTACTTC
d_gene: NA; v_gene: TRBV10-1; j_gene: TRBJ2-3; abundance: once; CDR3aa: CASSGASYTDTQYF; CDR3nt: TGCGCCAGCAGTGGGGCTAGTTACACAGATACGCAGTATTTT
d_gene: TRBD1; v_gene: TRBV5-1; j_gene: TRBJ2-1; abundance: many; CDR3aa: CASSLGGTGPNEQFF; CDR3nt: TGCGCCAGCAGCTTGGGCGGGACAGGCCCCAATGAGCAGTTCTTC
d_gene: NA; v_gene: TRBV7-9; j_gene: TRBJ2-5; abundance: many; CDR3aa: CASSLADWGETQYF; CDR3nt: TGTGCCAGCAGCTTAGCCGATTGGGGGGAGACCCAGTACTTC
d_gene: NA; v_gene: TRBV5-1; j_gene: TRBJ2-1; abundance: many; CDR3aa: CASSLGASAPNEQFF; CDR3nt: TGCGCCAGCAGCTTGGGTGCTAGCGCTCCCAATGAGCAGTTCTTC
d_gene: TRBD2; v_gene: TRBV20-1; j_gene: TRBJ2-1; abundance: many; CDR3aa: CSAGGREGRNEQFF; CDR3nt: TGCAGTGCCGGGGGTCGGGAGGGCCGTAATGAGCAGTTCTTC
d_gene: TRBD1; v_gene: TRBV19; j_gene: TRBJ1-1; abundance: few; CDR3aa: CASSIGTGGAYNTEAFF; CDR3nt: TGTGCCAGTAGTATAGGTACAGGGGGCGCCTACAACACTGAAGCTTTCTTT
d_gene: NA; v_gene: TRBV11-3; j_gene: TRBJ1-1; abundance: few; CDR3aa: CASNGGGGNTEAFF; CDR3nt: TGTGCCAGCAACGGGGGGGGGGGGAACACTGAAGCTTTCTTT
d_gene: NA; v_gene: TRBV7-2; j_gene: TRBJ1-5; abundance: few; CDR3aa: CASSFSGGAGQPQHF; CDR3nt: TGTGCCAGCAGCTTTAGCGGGGGAGCGGGGCAGCCCCAGCATTTT
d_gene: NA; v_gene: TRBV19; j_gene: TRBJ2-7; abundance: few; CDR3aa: CASSMVANSYEQYF; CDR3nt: TGTGCCAGTAGTATGGTGGCCAACTCCTACGAGCAGTACTTC
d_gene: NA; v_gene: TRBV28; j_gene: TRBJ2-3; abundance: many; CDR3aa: CASRWAGTDTQYF; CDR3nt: TGTGCCAGCAGGTGGGCAGGAACAGATACGCAGTATTTT
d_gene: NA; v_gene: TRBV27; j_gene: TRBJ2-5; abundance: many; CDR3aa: CASSLLVGAGETQYF; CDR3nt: TGTGCCAGCAGTTTATTGGTGGGAGCCGGGGAGACCCAGTACTTC
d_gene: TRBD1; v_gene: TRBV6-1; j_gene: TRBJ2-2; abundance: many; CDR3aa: CASSRTGGDTGELFF; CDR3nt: TGTGCCAGCAGCAGAACAGGGGGTGACACCGGGGAGCTGTTTTTT
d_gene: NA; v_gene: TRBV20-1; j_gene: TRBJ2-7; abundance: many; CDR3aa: CSASDQGNAREQYF; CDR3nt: TGCAGTGCTAGTGACCAGGGCAATGCACGCGAGCAGTACTTC
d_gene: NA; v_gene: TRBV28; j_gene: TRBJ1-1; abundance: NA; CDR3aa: CASSQVSQELGAFF; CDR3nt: TGTGCCAGCAGTCAAGTCTCACAGGAGTTAGGAGCTTTCTTT
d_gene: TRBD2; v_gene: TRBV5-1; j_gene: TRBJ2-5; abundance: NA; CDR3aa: CASSLVPAGEQETQYF; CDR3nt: TGCGCCAGCAGCTTGGTTCCGGCGGGAGAACAAGAGACCCAGTACTTC
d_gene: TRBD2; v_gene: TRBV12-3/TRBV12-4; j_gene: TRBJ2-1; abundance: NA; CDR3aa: CASSESGAFFNEQFF; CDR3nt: TGTGCCAGCAGCGAAAGCGGGGCCTTCTTCAATGAGCAGTTCTTC
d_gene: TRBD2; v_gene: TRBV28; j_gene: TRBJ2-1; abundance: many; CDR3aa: CASSRDRLAGVYNEQFF; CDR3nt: TGTGCCAGCAGCCGAGACCGACTAGCGGGAGTTTACAATGAGCAGTTCTTC
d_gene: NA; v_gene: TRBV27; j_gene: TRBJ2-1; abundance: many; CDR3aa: CASRGAGYNEQFF; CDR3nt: TGTGCCAGCAGGGGGGCAGGGTACAATGAGCAGTTCTTC
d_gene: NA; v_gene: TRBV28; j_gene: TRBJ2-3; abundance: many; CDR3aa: CASSISQSTDTQYF; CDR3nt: TGTGCCAGCAGTATTTCTCAAAGCACAGATACGCAGTATTTT
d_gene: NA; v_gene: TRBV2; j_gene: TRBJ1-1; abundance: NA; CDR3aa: CASIYGAGANTEAFF; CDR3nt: TGTGCCAGTATCTATGGGGCAGGGGCGAACACTGAAGCTTTCTTT
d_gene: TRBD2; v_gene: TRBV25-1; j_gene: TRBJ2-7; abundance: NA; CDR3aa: CASSQGSGSEQYF; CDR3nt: TGTGCCAGCAGTCAGGGTAGCGGGAGCGAGCAGTACTTC
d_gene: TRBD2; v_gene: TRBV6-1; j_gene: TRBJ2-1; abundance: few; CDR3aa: CASRAGLAGEEQFF; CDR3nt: TGTGCCAGCAGAGCAGGACTAGCGGGAGAAGAGCAGTTCTTC
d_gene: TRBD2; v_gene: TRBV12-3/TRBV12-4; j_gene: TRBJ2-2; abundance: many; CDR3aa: CASSFISRTSGYTGELFF; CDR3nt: TGTGCCAGCAGTTTTATTAGTCGTACTAGCGGGTACACCGGGGAGCTGTTTTTT
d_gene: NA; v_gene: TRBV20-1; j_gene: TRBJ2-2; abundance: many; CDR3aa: CSASSGSTTGELFF; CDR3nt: TGCAGTGCTAGTAGTGGGAGTACCACCGGGGAGCTGTTTTTT
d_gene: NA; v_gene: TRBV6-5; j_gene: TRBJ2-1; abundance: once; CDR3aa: CASSYSETRRVQFF; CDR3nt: TGTGCCAGCAGTTACTCGGAGACTAGGAGGGTGCAGTTCTTC
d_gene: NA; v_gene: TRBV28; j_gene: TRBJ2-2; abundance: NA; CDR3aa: CASSPPERTGELFF; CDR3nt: TGTGCCAGCAGCCCACCCGAACGTACCGGGGAGCTGTTTTTT
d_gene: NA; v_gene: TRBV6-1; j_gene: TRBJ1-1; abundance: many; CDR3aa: CASSAFTGSTEAFF; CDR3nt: TGTGCCAGCAGTGCCTTCACAGGGTCCACTGAAGCTTTCTTT
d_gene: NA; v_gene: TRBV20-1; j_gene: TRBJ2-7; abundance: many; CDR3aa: CSASLGTAKGEQYF; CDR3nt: TGCAGTGCTTCGCTTGGGACTGCAAAGGGGGAGCAGTACTTC
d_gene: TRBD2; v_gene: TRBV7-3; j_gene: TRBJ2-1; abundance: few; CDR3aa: CASSLRSGSSYNEQFF; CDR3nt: TGTGCCAGCAGCTTAAGAAGCGGGAGCTCCTACAATGAGCAGTTCTTC
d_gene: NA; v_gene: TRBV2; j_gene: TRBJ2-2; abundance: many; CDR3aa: CASSPSDATGELFF; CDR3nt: TGTGCCAGCAGTCCGAGCGATGCCACCGGGGAGCTGTTTTTT
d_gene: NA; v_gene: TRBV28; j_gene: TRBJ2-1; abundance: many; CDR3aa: CASTLVGGGLEQFF; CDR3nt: TGTGCCAGCACCCTAGTGGGGGGGGGGCTTGAGCAGTTCTTC
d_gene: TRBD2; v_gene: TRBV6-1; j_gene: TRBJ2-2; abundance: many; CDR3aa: CASSEGAGPTGELFF; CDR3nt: TGTGCCAGCAGTGAAGGAGCGGGACCCACCGGGGAGCTGTTTTTT
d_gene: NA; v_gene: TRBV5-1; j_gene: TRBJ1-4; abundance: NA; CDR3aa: CASSERHGVDEKLFF; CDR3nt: TGCGCCAGCAGCGAAAGACACGGTGTTGATGAAAAACTGTTTTTT
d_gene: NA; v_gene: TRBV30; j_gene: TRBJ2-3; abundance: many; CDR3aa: CAWGRPSTDTQYF; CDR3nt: TGTGCCTGGGGGAGGCCGAGCACAGATACGCAGTATTTT
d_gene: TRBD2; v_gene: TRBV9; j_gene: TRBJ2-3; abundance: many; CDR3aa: CASSAFLAGGLTDTQYF; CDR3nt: TGTGCCAGCAGCGCATTCCTAGCGGGAGGCCTCACAGATACGCAGTATTTT
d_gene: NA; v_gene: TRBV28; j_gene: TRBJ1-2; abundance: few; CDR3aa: CASQSRNYGYTF; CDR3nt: TGTGCCAGCCAGAGTCGTAACTATGGCTACACCTTC
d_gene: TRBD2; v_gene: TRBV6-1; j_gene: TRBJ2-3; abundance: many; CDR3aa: CASRYGLAGTDTQYF; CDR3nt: TGTGCCAGCAGGTACGGACTAGCGGGTACAGATACGCAGTATTTT
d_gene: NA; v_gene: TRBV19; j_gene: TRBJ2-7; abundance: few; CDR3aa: CASSAPGQLSYEQYF; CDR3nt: TGTGCCAGTAGTGCCCCTGGACAGTTATCCTACGAGCAGTACTTC
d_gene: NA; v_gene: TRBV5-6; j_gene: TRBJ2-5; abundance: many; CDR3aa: CASSPARETQYF; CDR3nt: TGTGCCAGCAGTCCTGCACGGGAGACCCAGTACTTC
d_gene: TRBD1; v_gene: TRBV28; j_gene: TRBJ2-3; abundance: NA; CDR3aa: CASRTGSPDTQYF; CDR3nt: TGTGCCAGCAGGACAGGGAGTCCAGATACGCAGTATTTT
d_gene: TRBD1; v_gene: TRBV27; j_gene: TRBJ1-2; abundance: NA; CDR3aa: CASSWGTGENLYGYTF; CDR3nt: TGTGCCAGCAGTTGGGGGACAGGGGAAAATCTCTATGGCTACACCTTC
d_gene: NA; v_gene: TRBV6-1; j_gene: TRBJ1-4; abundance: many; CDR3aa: CASSDPADGGKLFF; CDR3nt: TGTGCCAGCAGTGACCCGGCGGACGGGGGAAAACTGTTTTTT
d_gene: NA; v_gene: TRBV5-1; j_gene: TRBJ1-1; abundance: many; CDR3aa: CASSLARDTEAFF; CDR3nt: TGTGCCAGCAGCTTAGCCAGGGACACTGAAGCTTTCTTT
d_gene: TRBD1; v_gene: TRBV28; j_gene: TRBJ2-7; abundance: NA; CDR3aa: CASSFSGTVLYEQYF; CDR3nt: TGTGCCAGCAGTTTCTCCGGGACAGTCCTCTACGAGCAGTACTTC
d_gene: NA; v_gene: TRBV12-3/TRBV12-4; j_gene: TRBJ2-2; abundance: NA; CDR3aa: CASSRQPNTGELFF; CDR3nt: TGTGCCAGCAGTAGGCAGCCGAACACCGGGGAGCTGTTTTTT
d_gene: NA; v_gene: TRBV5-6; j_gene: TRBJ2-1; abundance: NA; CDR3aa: CASSTPTGANEQFF; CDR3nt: TGTGCCAGCAGCACACCGACGGGTGCCAATGAGCAGTTCTTC
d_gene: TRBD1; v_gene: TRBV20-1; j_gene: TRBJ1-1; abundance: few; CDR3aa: CSARGTGGMNTEAFF; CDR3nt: TGCAGTGCTAGGGGGACAGGGGGCATGAACACTGAAGCTTTCTTT